This T cell receptor (beta chain) is from a study of T cell responses to AZD1222 COVID-19 vaccine. Overall study results and limits: The donor group comprised mostly white British people and more females; the analysis possibly underestimated clonal diversity.

Libraries were prepared by immunoSEQ multiplex PCR; TCRdb keeps only in-frame clonotypes and omits some of them. The table includes 90,000 to 130,000 clones, about four fifths detected once. As regards this clone: Its antigen is unknown.

The receptor's source is an adult in good health. Sequencing was performed on peripheral blood, taken on day 0 of AZD1222 vaccination.

CDR3 loop: CASSPIAGPLNTEAFF. In DNA, the CDR3 is TGCGCCAGCAGCCCGATCGCAGGGCCACTGAACACTGAAGCTTTCTTT. The J gene is TRBJ1-1, the V gene TRBV4-1; maybe TRBD1 (5 bases). CDR1 and CDR2 (germline): MGHRA, YSYEKL. The V end was cut by 4 bases, the J end by 0 bases, with 15 bases between. CDR3 size: 16 residues.